The next 15 T cell receptor beta chains were all read from a single sample in a study of T cell clonality in common variable immunodeficiency. Clones were sequenced by immunoSEQ multiplex PCR, and TCRdb holds only the in-frame ones, with some missing. The specimen has about 81,000 clones, none found just once. The sequenced sample was peripheral blood mononuclear cells. These receptors came from a person aged 18 to 75 in good health.

This clone has at least ten counts. CDR3 sequence reads: CASSPKVAAGDTQYF. The sequenced part of the CDR3 DNA is TGTGCCAGCAGCCCGAAGGTAGCGGCTGGGGATACG. The chain combines TRBV12-3 or TRBV12-4 with TRBJ2-3, with a possible D match to TRBD2 (6 bases). The read terminates 3 residues before the CDR3 end, so the remaining end is supplied by the germline J gene. V lost 6 bases and J 6 bases, leaving 19 bases between the germline ends. The CDR3 runs to 15 residues.

This clone was detected many times. The sequenced fragment ends 3 residues before the CDR3 boundary, so the rest is inferred from the germline J gene. This chain connects TRBV20-1 to TRBJ2-3, with 7 nucleotides matching TRBD1. This CDR3 region has 14 residues. V was pared by 6 bases and J by 3 bases, with 9 bases of the junction left unmatched. CDR1 and CDR2 (germline): DFQATT, SNEGSKA (reference sequence). CDR3 DNA, as far as it was read: TGCAGTGCCGAACCGGGACAGATTACAGATACG. Translating it yields CSAEPGQITDT. The entire CDR3 protein reads CSAEPGQITDTQYF.

This clone was observed many times. With the read ending 3 residues before the CDR3 end, the germline J gene is used to fill in that end. The rearrangement links TRBV7-2 to TRBJ1-3; D uncertain. Germline loops: CDR1 SGHTA, CDR2 FQGNSA. The V and J ends lost 2 bases and 4 bases respectively, with 6 bases between them. This CDR3 spans 13 amino acids. CDR3 bases read: TGTGCCAGCAGCTTAATTAGAGGAAACACC. Its protein is CASSLIRGNT. The full CDR3 reads CASSLIRGNTIYF.

This clone was observed at least ten times. The read falls 3 residues short of the CDR3 end, and the missing part is taken from the germline J gene. The chain recombines TRBV18 with TRBJ2-4; 8 bases map to TRBD1. This CDR3 has 16 amino acids. V lost 3 bases and J lost 2; bases outside the gene matches: 6. Germline V lookup: CDR1 KGHSH, CDR2 LQKENI. The CDR3 region is CASSPQGAGTKNIQYF. The CDR3 bases that were read are TGTGCCAGCTCACCGCAGGGGGCCGGTACCAAAAACATT.

Comment on this clone: The read ends 3 residues early relative to the CDR3; the germline J gene fills the gap. The rearrangement links TRBV10-2 to TRBJ2-5; 8 nucleotides agree with TRBD2. CDR1 and CDR2 (germline): WSHSY, SAAADI. CDR3 length: 14 amino acids. Trimming at V came to 8 bases and at J to 3 bases, leaving 8 bases not matched to a gene. Here the CDR3 reads CASAGAGGEETQYF. CDR3 DNA (partial): TGCGCCAGCGCGGGGGCGGGGGGCGAAGAGACC.

This clone was recorded many times. The read terminates 3 residues ahead of where the CDR3 ends, so the germline J gene completes it. The chain joins TRBV6-4 to TRBJ1-1; tentative D call: TRBD1 (5 bases). V was shortened by 6 bases and J by 1 base, with 24 bases between the two germline ends. The length of the CDR3 is 18 residues. Germline V CDR1 and CDR2: MRHNA, SNTAGT. The part of the CDR3 DNA that was read is TGTGCCAGCAGGGACACCACCCATGAGAGAGGCTGGAACACTGAA. Translating it yields CASRDTTHERGWNTE. The complete CDR3 protein is CASRDTTHERGWNTEAFF.

The CDR3: CASSLDGLAQETQYF. CDR3 DNA (partial): TGTGCCAGCAGCTTAGACGGGCTAGCTCAAGAGACC. The genes are TRBV11-1 and TRBJ2-5, with a tentative D call TRBD2 (5 bases). The read stops 3 residues short of the end of the CDR3; the missing end is completed from the germline J gene. This CDR3 is built from 15 residues. Trimming shortened V by 1 base and J by 2 bases, and 11 bases separated the two germline ends. CDR1 is SGHAT and CDR2 is FQDESV in the germline V gene (reference sequence).

This clone appeared many times. The CDR3 end lies 3 residues beyond the end of the read and is filled in from the germline J gene. V gene TRBV5-1 combines with J gene TRBJ1-1; a weak D match, TRBD1 (5 bases). From germline, CDR1 is SGHRS and CDR2 YFSETQ. This CDR3 has 14 residues. The covered CDR3 bases are TGCGCCAGCAGCTTGGGGCGAGGGGCCCGCGAA. This codes for CASSLGRGARE. The CDR3 as a whole reads CASSLGRGAREAFF.

This clone came up many times. CDR3 in amino acids: CASSFPAGVTETQYF. The part of the CDR3 DNA that was read is TGTGCCAGCAGTTTTCCGGCGGGAGTGACGGAGACC. This sequence joins TRBV28 and TRBJ2-5, with 7 bases aligning to TRBD2. The read ends 3 residues shy of where the CDR3 ends; the end is completed using the germline J gene. Looked up from germline, CDR1 is MDHEN and CDR2 is SYDVKM. The CDR3 has 15 amino acids. V shed 3 bases and J 5 bases; nucleotides not matched to a gene: 9.

This clone occurred many times. The read comes to an end 3 residues before the CDR3 does, leaving the germline J gene to fill in the end. The rearrangement uses TRBV11-2 and TRBJ2-1; TRBD2 matches 10 bases. The V and J ends lost 6 bases and 5 bases, in that order; junction bases with no gene match: 7. Looked up from germline, CDR1 is SGHAT and CDR2 is FQNNGV. The CDR3 loop spans 15 amino acids. The sequenced CDR3 bases are TGTGCCAGCAGGACAGGGCTAGCGGGAGACAATGAG. This codes for CASRTGLAGDNE. In full, the CDR3 reads CASRTGLAGDNEQFF.

This clone was seen ten or more times. The read stops 3 residues short of the end of the CDR3; the missing end is completed from the germline J gene. The chain combines TRBV19 with TRBJ2-3; the D gene is possibly TRBD1 (7 bases). The germline gives CDR1 LNHDA, CDR2 SQIVND (reference sequence). Trimming shortened V by 6 bases and J by 6 bases, and 19 bases separated the two germline ends. The CDR3 runs to 15 residues. The CDR3 is CASSPRAGGFDTQYF. The sequenced part of the CDR3 DNA is TGTGCCAGTAGCCCTCGGGCAGGGGGGTTTGATACG.

In this sample, this clone turned up a few times. Read sequence stops 3 residues before the CDR3 end, and the germline J gene provides the missing end. J is TRBJ1-3 and V is TRBV19; D is unresolved. This CDR3 has 15 amino acids. Germline assignment: CDR1 LNHDA and CDR2 SQIVND (reference sequence). Trimming shortened V by 7 bases and J by 0 bases, and 13 bases separated the two germline ends. The covered CDR3 bases are TGTGCCAGTACCCTAGATGACCTCTCTGGAAACACC. The encoded protein is CASTLDDLSGNT. Given in full, the CDR3 is CASTLDDLSGNTIYF. Combining the CDR3 with reference TRBV19 and TRBJ1-3 gives the whole variable domain DGGITQSPKYLFRKEGQNVTLSCEQNLNHDAMYWYRQDPGQGLRLIYYSQIVNDFQKGDIAEGYSVSREKKESFPLTVTSAQKNPTAFYLCASTLDDLSGNTIYFGEGSWLTVV.

This clone was observed many times. Read sequence stops 3 residues before the CDR3 end, and the germline J gene provides the missing end. The chain is built from TRBV10-1 and TRBJ2-7; D perhaps matches TRBD1 (5 bases). V lost 2 bases and J lost 3, with 8 bases in between. The CDR3 loop spans 13 amino acids. Per the germline V gene, CDR1 is WNHNN and CDR2 is SYGVQD (reference sequence). CDR3 DNA, as far as it was read: TGCGCCAGCAGTGAGCCAGGGATCTACGAG. Amino acids: CASSEPGIYE. Given in full, the CDR3 is CASSEPGIYEQYF.

This clone was detected many times. From the germline J gene comes the end of the CDR3, since the read stops 3 residues before it. This chain uses TRBV18 with TRBJ2-1; 8 nucleotides agree with TRBD2. The V segment lost 0 bases and the J segment 6 bases; nucleotides outside the gene matches: 7. Germline values: CDR1 KGHSH, CDR2 LQKENI. The CDR3 covers 16 residues. The CDR3 bases that were read are TGTGCCAGCTCACCACCAGCGGGGGATTTAAGCAATGAG. It encodes CASSPPAGDLSNE. The full CDR3 sequence reads CASSPPAGDLSNEQFF.

This clone was counted at least ten times. Sequencing ends 3 residues short of the CDR3 end; the germline J gene provides the rest. The chain links TRBV11-2 to TRBJ2-5, with a possible D match to TRBD1 (5 bases). Germline loops: CDR1 SGHAT, CDR2 FQNNGV. The CDR3 loop spans 15 amino acids. The V gene lost 2 bases and the J gene lost 4 bases, with 14 bases spanning the gap. CDR3 DNA (partial): TGTGCCAGCAGCTTATCAGGGCAGGGCGGAGAGACC. This codes for CASSLSGQGGET. The complete CDR3 sequence is CASSLSGQGGETQYF.